These 32 T cell receptor beta chains were sequenced from one sample in a study of cytomegalovirus exposure and HLA in healthy donors. Sequencing used immunoSEQ multiplex PCR; TCRdb keeps in-frame clones, though not all of them. The sample holds around 90,000 clones; less than 90% are singletons and the top ten take about an eighth. The source material was PBMCs. The receptors here all came from a woman under 30 in good health and CMV-seropositive.

The chain is built from TRBV2 and TRBJ1-1, with 11 bases identical to TRBD1. The CDR3 has 14 amino acids. Trimming removed 6 bases from V and 3 bases from J; junction bases left unmatched: 3. Germline CDR1 SNHLY, CDR2 FYNNEI. The CDR3, as DNA: TGTGCCAGCAGGAGGGACAGGGGGGACACTGAAGCTTTCTTT. Translating gives CASRRDRGDTEAFF.

This sequence joins TRBV4-2 and TRBJ1-5; 7 bases align to TRBD1. The CDR3 spans 16 residues. Trimming cost V 1 base and J 2 bases; bases outside gene matches: 5. Germline assignment: CDR1 LGHNA and CDR2 YNFKEQ. CDR3 coding DNA: TGTGCCAGCAGCCAAGGGGAAGGGGGCCGCAATCAGCCCCAGCATTTT. Its translation is CASSQGEGGRNQPQHF.

This chain uses TRBV4-3 with TRBJ2-1; 11 nucleotides align to TRBD2. Trimming took 1 base from V and 4 from J; bases not matched to a gene: 9. The length of the CDR3 is 18 residues. CDR1 is LGHNA and CDR2 is YSLEER in the germline V gene. The DNA of the CDR3 is TGCGCCAGCAGCCAAGTAAGCCTAGCGGGGGGCACTTACAATGAGCAGTTCTTC. Protein product: CASSQVSLAGGTYNEQFF.

The chain couples TRBV28 to TRBJ2-7, with D tentatively TRBD1 (6 bases). This CDR3 is built from 14 residues. Germline values: CDR1 MDHEN, CDR2 SYDVKM. V lost 3 bases and J 7 bases, leaving 16 bases between the germline ends. CDR3: CASSFRQDIREQYF. The CDR3 DNA is TGTGCCAGCAGTTTCAGACAGGATATACGAGAGCAGTACTTC.

The V call is TRBV18, the J call TRBJ1-6; D is possibly TRBD1 (6 bases). The CDR3 is made up of 16 amino acids. Germline V gives CDR1 KGHSH, CDR2 LQKENI. The ends were cut back, 4 bases at V and 7 bases at J, with 17 bases in the middle. Here the CDR3 reads CASSLQGMGENSPLHF. The CDR3 coding sequence is TGTGCCAGCTCACTACAGGGTATGGGGGAGAATTCACCCCTCCACTTT.

This clone came up a few times. This chain links TRBV29-1 with TRBJ2-5, with 7 bases aligning to TRBD1. The trim removed 4 bases at V and 1 base at J, leaving 12 bases unmatched. The CDR3 consists of 16 residues. CDR1 is SQVTM, CDR2 ANQGSEA, per germline. CDR3 loop: CSVGGADRTAQETQYF. CDR3 in DNA: TGCAGCGTTGGTGGGGCGGACAGGACAGCCCAAGAGACCCAGTACTTC.

The chain is built from TRBV10-1 and TRBJ2-3; D remains unclear. The germline V and J ends were trimmed by 4 bases and 5 bases, with 13 bases remaining between them. This CDR3 is built from 14 residues. The germline CDR1 and CDR2 sequences are WNHNN and SYGVQD (reference sequence). CDR3 nucleotides: TGCGCCAGCAGTGGGGCAGGCATGGGAGATACGCAGTATTTT. Translation gives CASSGAGMGDTQYF.

V and J are TRBV28 and TRBJ2-5, with 11 bases identical to TRBD2. In germline, CDR1 is MDHEN, CDR2 SYDVKM. The CDR3 loop spans 17 amino acids. Germline trimming cut 6 bases from V and 2 bases from J; bases unmatched to any gene: 11. This CDR3 reads CASRTYLAGGEQETQYF. DNA for the CDR3: TGTGCCAGCAGAACTTACCTAGCGGGGGGTGAACAAGAGACCCAGTACTTC.

V and J are TRBV11-2 and TRBJ2-2; D remains ambiguous. Germline V gives CDR1 SGHAT, CDR2 FQNNGV. Trimming left V 5 bases short and J 4 bases short, with 14 bases between. CDR3 size: 15 residues. CDR3 in amino acids: CASSTPGFSTGELFF. The CDR3 bases are TGTGCCAGCAGCACTCCCGGTTTCTCCACCGGGGAGCTGTTTTTT.

The chain has TRBV10-1 and TRBJ2-7; perhaps TRBD1 as D (5 bases). The CDR3 runs 15 residues. Trimming took 3 bases from V and 3 from J, leaving 15 bases between them. Germline CDR1 and CDR2: WNHNN and SYGVQD (reference sequence). The CDR3 is CASSEGAEALYEQYF. CDR3 DNA: TGCGCCAGCAGTGAAGGGGCCGAGGCCCTCTACGAGCAGTACTTC.

The V gene is TRBV4-1, the J gene TRBJ2-6; the match to TRBD1 covers 12 bases. V was clipped by 3 bases and J by 2 bases; unmatched bases: 2. CDR1 is MGHRA, CDR2 YSYEKL, per germline. This CDR3 spans 17 amino acids. The CDR3 is CASSQGQGAPGANVLTF. In DNA, the CDR3 is TGCGCCAGCAGCCAGGGACAGGGGGCGCCTGGGGCCAACGTCCTGACTTTC.

The table lists this clone with a few counts. The chain employs TRBV2 and TRBJ2-7, with D tentatively TRBD1 (6 bases). Germline V gene sequence: CDR1 SNHLY, CDR2 FYNNEI. V lost 4 bases, J lost 3 bases, and 13 bases lay in between. The CDR3 length is 14 residues. The CDR3 DNA sequence: TGTGCCAGCAGTGGACTGACAGGCAACTACGAGCAGTACTTC. As protein: CASSGLTGNYEQYF.

The V gene is TRBV5-1, the J gene TRBJ1-6; D gene unclear. Trimming took 3 bases from V and 8 from J, leaving 18 bases between them. Germline CDR1 SGHRS, CDR2 YFSETQ. The CDR3 totals 16 residues. CDR3 nucleotide sequence: TGCGCCAGCAGCTGGGGAACTGGAGAGGGTGATTCACCCCTCCACTTT. This sequence encodes CASSWGTGEGDSPLHF.

The CDR3 reads CASSAGQFGELFF. CDR3 DNA sequence: TGCGCCAGCAGCGCAGGACAATTCGGGGAGCTGTTTTTT. V gene TRBV4-1 combines with J gene TRBJ2-2; perhaps TRBD1 as D (5 bases). Per germline, CDR1 MGHRA and CDR2 YSYEKL. This CDR3 spans 13 amino acids. Trimming shortened V by 5 bases and J by 7 bases, and 11 bases separated the two germline ends.

The V call is TRBV5-6, the J call TRBJ1-6; 10 bases agree with TRBD1. The ends lost 1 base at V and 12 bases at J; junction bases unmatched: 4. The length of the CDR3 is 14 residues. Germline CDR1 is SGHDT and CDR2 is YYEEEE. The CDR3 is CASSLRGTGVPLHF. CDR3 DNA sequence: TGTGCCAGCAGCTTGAGAGGGACAGGGGTACCCCTCCACTTT.

The chain uses TRBV18 and TRBJ1-5; 11 bases line up with TRBD1. The germline V gene encodes CDR1 KGHSH and CDR2 LQKENI. This CDR3 spans 17 amino acids. V lost 2 bases to trimming and J lost 2 bases; unmatched junction nucleotides: 5. The CDR3 loop reads CASSPRTGGDGNQPQHF. CDR3 DNA sequence: TGTGCCAGCTCACCAAGGACAGGGGGCGACGGCAATCAGCCCCAGCATTTT.

This clone was seen only once. The chain has TRBV5-1 and TRBJ2-1; D gene unclear. V dropped 0 bases and J dropped 13 bases, with 8 bases sitting between them. This CDR3 contains 11 residues. CDR1 is SGHRS, CDR2 YFSETQ, per germline. The CDR3 sequence is CASSLEQLQFF. As DNA, the CDR3 is TGCGCCAGCAGCTTGGAACAGTTACAGTTCTTC.

This clone occurred a few times. This chain joins TRBV6-1 and TRBJ2-5, with 9 bases fitting TRBD1. V was pared by 6 bases and J by 5 bases, with 10 bases of the junction left unmatched. Germline V gene data show CDR1 as MNHNS and CDR2 as SASEGT. The CDR3 length is 15 residues. The CDR3 is CASSHGQGTAETQYF. For the CDR3, the DNA is TGTGCCAGCAGCCATGGACAGGGGACGGCGGAGACCCAGTACTTC.

The chain links TRBV7-9 to TRBJ2-1; a possible D gene is TRBD2 (7 bases). Trimming stripped 1 base from V and 0 bases from J, with 16 bases between. Germline V gives CDR1 SEHNR, CDR2 FQNEAQ (reference sequence). CDR3 length: 18 amino acids. The CDR3 region is CASSLVGGLLSSYNEQFF. For the CDR3, the DNA is TGTGCCAGCAGCTTAGTCGGGGGGCTCTTAAGCTCCTACAATGAGCAGTTCTTC.

The V and J genes are TRBV9 and TRBJ2-7; possibly TRBD1 for D (7 bases). Per germline, CDR1 SGDLS and CDR2 YYNGEE. V was shortened by 6 bases and J by 6 bases, with 19 bases between the two germline ends. CDR3 length: 14 residues. The CDR3 protein is CASTLLRGVGEQYF. In DNA form, the CDR3 reads TGTGCCAGCACCTTGCTCAGGGGGGTGGGCGAGCAGTACTTC.

This CDR3 is CASSRPPGGVIEKLFF. The CDR3 region has the DNA TGCGCCAGCAGCCGCCCCCCGGGCGGGGTGATTGAAAAACTGTTTTTT. The rearrangement uses TRBV4-1 and TRBJ1-4; D gene uncertain. This CDR3 spans 16 amino acids. Between the trimmed V and J ends, which lost 4 bases and 7 bases, there was a span of 19 bases. Germline lookup yields CDR1 MGHRA and CDR2 YSYEKL.

This sequence joins TRBV15 and TRBJ1-2; D is perhaps TRBD1 (6 bases). The V and J ends lost 4 bases and 4 bases respectively, with 13 bases between them. Germline CDR1 reads LNHNV; CDR2 reads YYDKDF (reference sequence). The CDR3 length is 14 residues. CDR3 nucleotide sequence: TGTGCCACCAGCATCCAGAGGGGGACCTATGGCTACACCTTC. Its protein is CATSIQRGTYGYTF.

The CDR3, as DNA: TGTGCCAGCAGTGAATTGACGGCGGGGGGGCATGAGCAGTTCTTC. This codes for CASSELTAGGHEQFF. The chain is built from TRBV2 and TRBJ2-1; TRBD2 matches 9 bases. V was clipped by 2 bases and J by 8 bases; unmatched bases: 7. Germline V CDR1 and CDR2: SNHLY, FYNNEI. This CDR3 spans 15 amino acids.

This clone was counted a single time. The rearrangement uses TRBV6-6 and TRBJ1-1, with TRBD1 as a possible D gene (6 bases). The CDR3 contains 13 residues. CDR1 and CDR2 (germline): MNHNY, SVGAGI (reference sequence). The V end lost 8 bases, the J end lost 1 base, and 11 bases lay between the germline ends. CDR3 loop: CASGIQGNTEAFF. In nucleotides, the CDR3 is TGTGCCAGCGGAATACAGGGGAACACTGAAGCTTTCTTT.

This chain uses TRBV6-4 with TRBJ2-6, with TRBD1 as a possible D gene (6 bases). This CDR3 comprises 16 residues. The germline V gene has CDR1 MRHNA and CDR2 SNTAGT. Trimming took 6 bases from V and 2 from J, leaving 14 bases between them. Here the CDR3 DNA reads TGTGCCAGCAGCAAAATAGGGGGTGCTGGGGCCAACGTCCTGACTTTC. It is translated as CASSKIGGAGANVLTF.

This chain joins TRBV28 and TRBJ2-6, with D hard to call. Trimming cost V 5 bases and J 0 bases, with 11 bases left between them. CDR3 length equals 16 residues. CDR1 is MDHEN and CDR2 is SYDVKM in the germline V gene. In nucleotides, the CDR3 is TGTGCCAGCAGTCCCCTAGGCAGCTCTGGGGCCAACGTCCTGACTTTC. Translation gives CASSPLGSSGANVLTF.

This chain links TRBV25-1 with TRBJ2-3; D unclear. This CDR3 has 13 residues. CDR1 and CDR2 from the germline V gene are MGHDK and SYGVNS. V was clipped by 2 bases and J by 5 bases, with 8 bases between them. The CDR3 protein is CASSEVPGDTQYF. CDR3 in DNA: TGTGCCAGCAGTGAAGTTCCAGGAGATACGCAGTATTTT. Variable domain in full (rest from reference TRBV25-1 and TRBJ2-3): EADIYQTPRYLVIGTGKKITLECSQTMGHDKMYWYQQDPGMELHLIHYSYGVNSTEKGDLSSESTVSRIRTEHFPLTLESARPSHTSQYLCASSEVPGDTQYFGPGTRLTVL.

The CDR3 coding sequence is TGTGCCAGCAGCTTACAGGTTGCCGGGGAGCTGTTTTTT. Translating it yields CASSLQVAGELFF. The V gene is TRBV7-3, the J gene TRBJ2-2; D uncertain. Germline assignment: CDR1 SGHTA and CDR2 FQGTGA. The CDR3 extends over 13 amino acids. Trimming pared 2 bases from V and 6 bases from J, leaving 7 bases between.

DNA of the CDR3: TGTGCCAGCAGCACCGGGACAGGGTTATCTGGCTACACCTTC. It encodes CASSTGTGLSGYTF. V and J are TRBV28 and TRBJ1-2; TRBD1 agrees at 9 bases. The ends lost 6 bases at V and 7 bases at J; junction bases unmatched: 9. Germline V lookup: CDR1 MDHEN, CDR2 SYDVKM. The CDR3 runs 14 residues.

The chain carries TRBV5-1 and TRBJ2-7; 10 positions agree with TRBD1. V lost 4 bases and J lost 4; bases outside the gene matches: 14. This CDR3 is 17 amino acids long. Germline V gives CDR1 SGHRS, CDR2 YFSETQ. CDR3 DNA sequence: TGCGCCAGCAGCCGAACCGGGACAGGGGAAAGCTGGTACGAGCAGTACTTC. This encodes CASSRTGTGESWYEQYF.

This chain joins TRBV5-4 and TRBJ1-4; 9 positions agree with TRBD1. V trimming: 4 bases; J trimming: 6 bases; junction bases outside the gene matches: 7. The CDR3 spans 15 residues. Germline V lookup: CDR1 SGHNT, CDR2 YYREEE (reference sequence). The DNA of the CDR3 is TGTGCCAGCAGCCCCGAGGACAGGGGAGATGAAAAACTGTTTTTT. Protein: CASSPEDRGDEKLFF.

The chain links TRBV27 to TRBJ2-7; D might be TRBD1 (5 bases). V was pared by 5 bases and J by 8 bases, with 10 bases between. Germline lookup yields CDR1 MNHEY and CDR2 SMNVEV (reference sequence). This CDR3 region has 11 residues. CDR3 nucleotides: TGTGCCAGCAGTACGCGGACAAAGCAGTACTTC. It yields the protein CASSTRTKQYF.